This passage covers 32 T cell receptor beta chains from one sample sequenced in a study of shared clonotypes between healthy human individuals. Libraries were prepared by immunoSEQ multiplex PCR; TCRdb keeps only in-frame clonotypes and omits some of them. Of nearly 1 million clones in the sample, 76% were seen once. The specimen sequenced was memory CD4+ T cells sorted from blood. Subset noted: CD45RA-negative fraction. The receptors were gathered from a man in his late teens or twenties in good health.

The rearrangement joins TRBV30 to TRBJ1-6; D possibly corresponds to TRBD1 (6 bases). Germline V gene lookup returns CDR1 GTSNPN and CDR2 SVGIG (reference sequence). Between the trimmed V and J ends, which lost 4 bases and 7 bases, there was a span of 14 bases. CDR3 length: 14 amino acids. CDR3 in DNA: TGTGCCTGGAAGCTAAGGGGGGTGAATTCACCCCTCCACTTT. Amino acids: CAWKLRGVNSPLHF.

The CDR3 nucleotides read TGTGCCAGCACGATTCCGGGACTAGCGCCTGATACGCAGTATTTT. This sequence encodes CASTIPGLAPDTQYF. The rearrangement uses TRBV13 and TRBJ2-3; 10 positions match TRBD2. Germline loops: CDR1 PRHDT, CDR2 FYEKMQ (reference sequence). Trimming at V came to 7 bases and at J to 6 bases, leaving 10 bases not matched to a gene. The CDR3 has 15 residues.

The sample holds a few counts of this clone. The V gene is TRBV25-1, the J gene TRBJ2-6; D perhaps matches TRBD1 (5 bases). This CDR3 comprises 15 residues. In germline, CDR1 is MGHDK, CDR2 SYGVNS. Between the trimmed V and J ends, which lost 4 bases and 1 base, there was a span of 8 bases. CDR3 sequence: CASSGAGSGANVLTF. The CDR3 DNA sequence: TGTGCCAGCAGTGGTGCAGGGTCTGGGGCCAACGTCCTGACTTTC.

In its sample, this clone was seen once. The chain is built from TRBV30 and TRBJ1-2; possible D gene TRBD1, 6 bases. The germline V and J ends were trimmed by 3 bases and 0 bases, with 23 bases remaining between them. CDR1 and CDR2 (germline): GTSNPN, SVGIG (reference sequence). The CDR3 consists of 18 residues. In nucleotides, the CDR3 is TGTGCCTGGAGCACACCTGGGACAATTGAAAATGCTAACTATGGCTACACCTTC. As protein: CAWSTPGTIENANYGYTF.

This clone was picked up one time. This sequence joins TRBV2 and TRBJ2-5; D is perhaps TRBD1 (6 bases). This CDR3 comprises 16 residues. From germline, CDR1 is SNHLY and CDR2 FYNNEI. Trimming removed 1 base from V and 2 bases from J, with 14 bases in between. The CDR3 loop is CASSEVGWTVQETQYF. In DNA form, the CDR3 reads TGTGCCAGCAGTGAAGTCGGCTGGACAGTTCAAGAGACCCAGTACTTC. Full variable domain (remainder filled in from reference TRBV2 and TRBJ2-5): EPEVTQTPSHQVTQMGQEVILRCVPISNHLYFYWYRQILGQKVEFLVSFYNNEISEKSEIFDDQFSVERPDGSNFTLKIRSTKLEDSAMYFCASSEVGWTVQETQYFGPGTRLLVL.

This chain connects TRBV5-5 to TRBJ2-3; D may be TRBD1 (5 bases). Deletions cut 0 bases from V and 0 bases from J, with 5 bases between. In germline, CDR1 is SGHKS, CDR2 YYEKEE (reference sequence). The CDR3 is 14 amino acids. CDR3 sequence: CASSLDRSTDTQYF. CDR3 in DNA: TGTGCCAGCAGCTTGGACAGGAGCACAGATACGCAGTATTTT. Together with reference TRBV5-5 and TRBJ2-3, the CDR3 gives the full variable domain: DAGVTQSPTHLIKTRGQQVTLRCSPISGHKSVSWYQQVLGQGPQFIFQYYEKEERGRGNFPDRFSARQFPNYSSELNVNALLLGDSALYLCASSLDRSTDTQYFGPGTRLTVL.

The chain's CDR3 is CASSQERGLSQPQHF. The CDR3 DNA reads as TGCGCCAGCAGCCAAGAGCGAGGTTTGTCTCAGCCCCAGCATTTT. The genes are TRBV4-3 and TRBJ1-5; no reliable D call. CDR1 is LGHNA, CDR2 YSLEER, per germline. The CDR3 is 15 residues long. The V gene lost 0 bases and the J gene lost 6 bases, with 12 bases spanning the gap.

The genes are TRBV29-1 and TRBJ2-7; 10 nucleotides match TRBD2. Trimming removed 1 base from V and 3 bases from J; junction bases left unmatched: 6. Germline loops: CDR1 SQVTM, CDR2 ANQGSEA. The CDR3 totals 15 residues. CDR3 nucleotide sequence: TGCAGCGTTGAAGCTAGCGGGAGTCTCGGCTACGAGCAGTACTTC. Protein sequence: CSVEASGSLGYEQYF.

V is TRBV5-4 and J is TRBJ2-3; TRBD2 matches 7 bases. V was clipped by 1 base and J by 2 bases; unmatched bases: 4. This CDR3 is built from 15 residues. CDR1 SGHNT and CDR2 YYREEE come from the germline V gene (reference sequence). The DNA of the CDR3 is TGTGCCAGCAGCTTGAGCGGGATGAACACAGATACGCAGTATTTT. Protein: CASSLSGMNTDTQYF.

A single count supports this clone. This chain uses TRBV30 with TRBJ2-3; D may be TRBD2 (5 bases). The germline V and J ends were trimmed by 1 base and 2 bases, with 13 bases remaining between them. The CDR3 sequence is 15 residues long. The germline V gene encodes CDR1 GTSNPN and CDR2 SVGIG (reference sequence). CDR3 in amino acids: CAWSGGLSNTDTQYF. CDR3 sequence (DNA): TGTGCCTGGAGTGGAGGACTTAGCAACACAGATACGCAGTATTTT.

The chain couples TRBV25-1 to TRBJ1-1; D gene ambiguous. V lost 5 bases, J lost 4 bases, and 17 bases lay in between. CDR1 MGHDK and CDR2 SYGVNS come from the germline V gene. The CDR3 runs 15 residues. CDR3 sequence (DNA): TGTGCCAGCAGTTTTGAGGGCCCGGAGGGCACTGAAGCTTTCTTT. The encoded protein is CASSFEGPEGTEAFF.

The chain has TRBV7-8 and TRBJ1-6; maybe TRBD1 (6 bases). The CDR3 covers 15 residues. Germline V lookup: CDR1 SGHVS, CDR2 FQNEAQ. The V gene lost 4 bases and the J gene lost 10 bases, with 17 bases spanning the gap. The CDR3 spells CASSSNQGNRSPLHF. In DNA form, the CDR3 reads TGTGCCAGCAGCTCAAATCAGGGGAATAGGTCACCCCTCCACTTT.

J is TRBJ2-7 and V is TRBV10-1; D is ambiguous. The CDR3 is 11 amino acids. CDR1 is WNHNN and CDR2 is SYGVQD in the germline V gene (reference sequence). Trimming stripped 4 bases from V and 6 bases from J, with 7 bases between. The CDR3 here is CASSAWCEQYF. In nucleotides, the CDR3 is TGCGCCAGCAGTGCATGGTGCGAGCAGTACTTC.

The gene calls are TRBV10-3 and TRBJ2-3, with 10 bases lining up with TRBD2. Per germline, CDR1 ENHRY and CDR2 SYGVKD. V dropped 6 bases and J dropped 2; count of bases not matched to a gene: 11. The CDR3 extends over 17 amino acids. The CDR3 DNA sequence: TGTGCCATCAGGAGCTTACAACTAGCGGGGATCACAGATACGCAGTATTTT. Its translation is CAIRSLQLAGITDTQYF.

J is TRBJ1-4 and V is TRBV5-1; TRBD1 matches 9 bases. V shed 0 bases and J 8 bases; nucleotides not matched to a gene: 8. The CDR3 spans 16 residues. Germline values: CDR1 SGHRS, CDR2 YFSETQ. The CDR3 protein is CASSLAGGQGVEKLFF. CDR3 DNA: TGCGCCAGCAGCTTGGCCGGGGGACAGGGCGTCGAAAAACTGTTTTTT.

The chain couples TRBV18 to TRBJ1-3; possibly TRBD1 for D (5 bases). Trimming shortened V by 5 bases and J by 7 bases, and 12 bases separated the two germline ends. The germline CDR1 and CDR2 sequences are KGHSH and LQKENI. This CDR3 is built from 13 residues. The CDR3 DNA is TGTGCCAGCTCAGGGGACGGCGGGAACACCATATATTTT. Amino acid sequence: CASSGDGGNTIYF.

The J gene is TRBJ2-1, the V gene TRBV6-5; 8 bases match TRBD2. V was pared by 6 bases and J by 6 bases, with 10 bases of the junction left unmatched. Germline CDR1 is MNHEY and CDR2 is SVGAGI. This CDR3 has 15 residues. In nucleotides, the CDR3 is TGTGCCAGCAGGCCGGGACTAGATCTAGTCAATGAGCAGTTCTTC. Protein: CASRPGLDLVNEQFF.

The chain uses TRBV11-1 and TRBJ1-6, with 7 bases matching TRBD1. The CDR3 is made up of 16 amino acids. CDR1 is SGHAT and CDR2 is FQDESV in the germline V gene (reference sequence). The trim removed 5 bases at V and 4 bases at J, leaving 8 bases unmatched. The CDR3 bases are TGTGCCAGCAGCGCGTCGGGGGACAGTTATAATTCACCCCTCCACTTT. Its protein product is CASSASGDSYNSPLHF. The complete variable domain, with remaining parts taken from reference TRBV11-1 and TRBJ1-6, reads EAEVAQSPRYKITEKSQAVAFWCDPISGHATLYWYRQILGQGPELLVQFQDESVVDDSQLPKDRFSAERLKGVDSTLKIQPAELGDSAMYLCASSASGDSYNSPLHFGNGTRLTVT.

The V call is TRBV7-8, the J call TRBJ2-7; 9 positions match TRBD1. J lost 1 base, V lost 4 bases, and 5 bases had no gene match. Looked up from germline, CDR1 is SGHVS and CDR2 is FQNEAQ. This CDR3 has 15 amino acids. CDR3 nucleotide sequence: TGTGCCAGCAGCTCATCCGGGACAGGGTCCTACGAGCAGTACTTC. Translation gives CASSSSGTGSYEQYF. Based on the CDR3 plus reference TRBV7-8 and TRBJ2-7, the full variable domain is GAGVSQSPRYKVAKRGQDVALRCDPISGHVSLFWYQQALGQGPEFLTYFQNEAQLDKSGLPSDRFFAERPEGSVSTLKIQRTQQEDSAVYLCASSSSGTGSYEQYFGPGTRLTVT.

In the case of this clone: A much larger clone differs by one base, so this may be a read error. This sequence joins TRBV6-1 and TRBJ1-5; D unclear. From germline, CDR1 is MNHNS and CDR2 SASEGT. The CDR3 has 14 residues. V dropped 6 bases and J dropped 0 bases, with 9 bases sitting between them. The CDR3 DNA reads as TGTGCCAGCAGCGACCAGGATAGCAATCAGCCCCAGCATTTT. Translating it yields CASSDQDSNQPQHF.

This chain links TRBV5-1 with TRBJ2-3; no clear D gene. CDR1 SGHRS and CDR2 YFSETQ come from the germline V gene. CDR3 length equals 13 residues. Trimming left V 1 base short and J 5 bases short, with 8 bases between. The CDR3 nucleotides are TGCGCCAGCAGCTTGCACCCAGGAGATACGCAGTATTTT. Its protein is CASSLHPGDTQYF. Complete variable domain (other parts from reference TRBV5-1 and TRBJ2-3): KAGVTQTPRYLIKTRGQQVTLSCSPISGHRSVSWYQQTPGQGLQFLFEYFSETQRNKGNFPGRFSGRQFSNSRSEMNVSTLELGDSALYLCASSLHPGDTQYFGPGTRLTVL.

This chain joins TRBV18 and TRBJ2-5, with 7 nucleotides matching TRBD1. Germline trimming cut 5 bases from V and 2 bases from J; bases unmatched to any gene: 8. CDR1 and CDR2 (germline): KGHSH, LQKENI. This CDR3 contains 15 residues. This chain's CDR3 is CASSINRGSQETQYF. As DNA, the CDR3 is TGTGCCAGCTCAATCAACAGGGGATCTCAAGAGACCCAGTACTTC.

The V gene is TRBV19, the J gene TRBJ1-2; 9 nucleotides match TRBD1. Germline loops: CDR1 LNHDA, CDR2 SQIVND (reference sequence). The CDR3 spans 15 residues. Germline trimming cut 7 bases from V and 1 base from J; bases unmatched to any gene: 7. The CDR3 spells CASIGTGSGNYGYTF. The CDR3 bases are TGTGCCAGTATTGGGACAGGGTCGGGTAACTATGGCTACACCTTC.

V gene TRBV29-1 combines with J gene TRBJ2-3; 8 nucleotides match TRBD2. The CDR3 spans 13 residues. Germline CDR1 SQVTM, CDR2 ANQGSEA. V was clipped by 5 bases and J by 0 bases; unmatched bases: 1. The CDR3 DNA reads TGCAGCGTTTTAGCGGGGAGCACAGATACGCAGTATTTT. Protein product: CSVLAGSTDTQYF.

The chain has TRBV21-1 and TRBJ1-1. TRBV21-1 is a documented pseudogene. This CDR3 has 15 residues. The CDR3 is CASSKIWLGNTEAFF. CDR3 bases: TGTGCCAGCAGCAAAATCTGGCTCGGGAACACTGAAGCTTTCTTT.

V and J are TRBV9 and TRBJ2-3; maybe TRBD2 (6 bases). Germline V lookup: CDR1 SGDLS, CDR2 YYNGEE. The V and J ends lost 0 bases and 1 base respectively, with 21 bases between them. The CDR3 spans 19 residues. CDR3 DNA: TGTGCCAGCAGCGTAGGACTAGGGGCGATCGTACCAGGCACAGATACGCAGTATTTT. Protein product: CASSVGLGAIVPGTDTQYF.

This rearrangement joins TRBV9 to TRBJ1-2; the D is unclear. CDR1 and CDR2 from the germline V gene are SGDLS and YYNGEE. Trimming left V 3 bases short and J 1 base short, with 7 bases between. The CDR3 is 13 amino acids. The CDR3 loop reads CASSGSSNYGYTF. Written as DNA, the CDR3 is TGTGCCAGCAGCGGGAGCAGTAACTATGGCTACACCTTC.

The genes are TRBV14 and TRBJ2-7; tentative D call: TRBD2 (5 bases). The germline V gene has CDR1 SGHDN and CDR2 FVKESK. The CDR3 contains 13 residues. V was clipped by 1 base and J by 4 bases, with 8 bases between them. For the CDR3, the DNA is TGTGCCAGCAGCCAAGGAGGAGGTTACGAGCAGTACTTC. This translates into CASSQGGGYEQYF.

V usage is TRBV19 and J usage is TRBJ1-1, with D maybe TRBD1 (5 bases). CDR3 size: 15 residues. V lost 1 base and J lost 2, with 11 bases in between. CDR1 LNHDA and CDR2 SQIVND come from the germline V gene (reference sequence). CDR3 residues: CASSIGGFSNTEAFF. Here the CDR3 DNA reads TGTGCCAGTAGTATAGGGGGGTTCTCCAACACTGAAGCTTTCTTT.

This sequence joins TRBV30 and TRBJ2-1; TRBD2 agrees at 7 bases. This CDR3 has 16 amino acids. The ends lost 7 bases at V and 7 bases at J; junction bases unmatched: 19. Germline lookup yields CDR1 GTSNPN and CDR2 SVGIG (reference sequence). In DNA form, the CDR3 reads TGTGCCTCGGGGGGAAGGGCTCTAGTGACGGCGAATGAGCAGTTCTTC. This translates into CASGGRALVTANEQFF.

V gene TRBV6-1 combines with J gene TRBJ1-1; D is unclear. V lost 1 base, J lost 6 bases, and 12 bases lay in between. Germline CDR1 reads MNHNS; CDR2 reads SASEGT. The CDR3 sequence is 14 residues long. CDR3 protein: CASSEGWVQAEAFF. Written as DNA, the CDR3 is TGTGCCAGCAGTGAAGGCTGGGTTCAGGCTGAAGCTTTCTTT.

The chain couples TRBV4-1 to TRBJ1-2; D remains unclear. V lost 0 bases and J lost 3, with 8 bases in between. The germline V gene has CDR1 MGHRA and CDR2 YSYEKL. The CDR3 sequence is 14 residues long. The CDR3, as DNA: TGCGCCAGCAGCCAAGAGTCTGTCGACTATGGCTACACCTTC. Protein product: CASSQESVDYGYTF.